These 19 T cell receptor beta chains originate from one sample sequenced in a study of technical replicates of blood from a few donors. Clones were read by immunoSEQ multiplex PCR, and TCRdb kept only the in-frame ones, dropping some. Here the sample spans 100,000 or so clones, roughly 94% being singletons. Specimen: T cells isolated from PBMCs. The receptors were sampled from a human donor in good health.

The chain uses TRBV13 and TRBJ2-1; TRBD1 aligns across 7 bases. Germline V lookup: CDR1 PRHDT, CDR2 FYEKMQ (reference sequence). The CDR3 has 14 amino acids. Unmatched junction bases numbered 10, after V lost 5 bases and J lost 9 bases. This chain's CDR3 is CASSQGVDSAEQFF. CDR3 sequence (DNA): TGTGCCAGCAGCCAGGGGGTCGACAGCGCTGAGCAGTTCTTC.

CDR3 in DNA: TGTGCCAGCAGGGGGGGGACAGGGGGAATGGACACTGAAGCTTTCTTT. Translating gives CASRGGTGGMDTEAFF. The chain combines TRBV7-8 with TRBJ1-1; 11 bases map to TRBD1. The CDR3 loop spans 16 amino acids. The germline V gene has CDR1 SGHVS and CDR2 FQNEAQ. V was clipped by 6 bases and J by 3 bases; unmatched bases: 9.

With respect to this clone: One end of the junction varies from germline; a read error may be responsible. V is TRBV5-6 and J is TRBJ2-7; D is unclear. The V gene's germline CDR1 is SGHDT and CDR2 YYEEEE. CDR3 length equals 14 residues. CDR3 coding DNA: TGTGCCAGCAGCTTGCCACAGAAGACCTACAAGCAGTACTTC. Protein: CASSLPQKTYKQYF.

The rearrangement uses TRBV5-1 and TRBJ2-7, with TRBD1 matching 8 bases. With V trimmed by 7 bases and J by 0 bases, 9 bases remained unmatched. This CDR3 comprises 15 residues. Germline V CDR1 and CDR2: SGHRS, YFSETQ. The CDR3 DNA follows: TGCGCCAGCTCTGTTCGACAGGGGACCTCCTACGAGCAGTACTTC. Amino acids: CASSVRQGTSYEQYF.

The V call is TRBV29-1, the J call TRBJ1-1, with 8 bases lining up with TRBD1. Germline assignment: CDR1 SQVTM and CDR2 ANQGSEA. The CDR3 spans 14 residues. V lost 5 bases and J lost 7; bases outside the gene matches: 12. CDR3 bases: TGCAGCGTTCAAAACAGTCAGGGGGCGGATGAAGCTTTCTTT. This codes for CSVQNSQGADEAFF.

CDR3 region: CASSTAGQGYQPQHF. CDR3 coding DNA: TGTGCCAGCAGCACCGCGGGACAGGGTTATCAGCCCCAGCATTTT. This rearrangement joins TRBV7-2 to TRBJ1-5; TRBD1 matches 9 bases. With 5 bases clipped from V and 5 bases from J, the junction kept 7 bases outside the gene matches. The germline gives CDR1 SGHTA, CDR2 FQGNSA. The CDR3 length is 15 residues.

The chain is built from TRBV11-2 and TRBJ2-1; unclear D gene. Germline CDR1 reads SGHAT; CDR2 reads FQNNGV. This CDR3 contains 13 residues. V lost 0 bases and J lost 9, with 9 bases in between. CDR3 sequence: CASSLDWSSEQFF. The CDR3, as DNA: TGTGCCAGCAGCTTAGATTGGAGCTCTGAGCAGTTCTTC.

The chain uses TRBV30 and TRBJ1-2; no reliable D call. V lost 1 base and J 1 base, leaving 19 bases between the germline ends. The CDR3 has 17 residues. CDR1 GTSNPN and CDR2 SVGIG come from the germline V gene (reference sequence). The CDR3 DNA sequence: TGTGCCTGGAGTGACGGCGGCATCAAGCCCCATAACTATGGCTACACCTTC. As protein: CAWSDGGIKPHNYGYTF.

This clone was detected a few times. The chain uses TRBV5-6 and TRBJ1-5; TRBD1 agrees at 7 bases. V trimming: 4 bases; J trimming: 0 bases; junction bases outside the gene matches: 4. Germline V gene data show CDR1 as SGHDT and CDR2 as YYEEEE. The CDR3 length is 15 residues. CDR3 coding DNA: TGTGCCAGCAGCGAGACAGGGAATAGCAATCAGCCCCAGCATTTT. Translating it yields CASSETGNSNQPQHF.

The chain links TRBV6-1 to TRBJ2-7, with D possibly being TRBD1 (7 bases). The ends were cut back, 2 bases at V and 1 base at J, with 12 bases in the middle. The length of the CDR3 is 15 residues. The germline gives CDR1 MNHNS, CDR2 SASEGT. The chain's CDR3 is CASSEYQGGSYEQYF. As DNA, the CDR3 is TGTGCCAGCAGTGAATATCAGGGGGGTTCCTACGAGCAGTACTTC.

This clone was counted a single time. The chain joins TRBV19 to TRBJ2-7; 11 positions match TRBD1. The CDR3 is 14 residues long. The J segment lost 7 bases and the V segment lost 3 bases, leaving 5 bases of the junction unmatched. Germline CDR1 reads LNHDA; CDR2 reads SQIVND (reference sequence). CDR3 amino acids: CASSIGQGAGEQYF. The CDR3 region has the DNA TGTGCCAGTAGTATTGGACAGGGGGCAGGGGAGCAGTACTTC.

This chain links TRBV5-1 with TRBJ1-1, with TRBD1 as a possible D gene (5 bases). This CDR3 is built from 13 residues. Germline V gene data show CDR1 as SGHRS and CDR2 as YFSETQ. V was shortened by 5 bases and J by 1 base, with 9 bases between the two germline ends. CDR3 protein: CASRVTANTEAFF. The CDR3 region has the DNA TGCGCCAGCAGGGTGACAGCGAACACTGAAGCTTTCTTT.

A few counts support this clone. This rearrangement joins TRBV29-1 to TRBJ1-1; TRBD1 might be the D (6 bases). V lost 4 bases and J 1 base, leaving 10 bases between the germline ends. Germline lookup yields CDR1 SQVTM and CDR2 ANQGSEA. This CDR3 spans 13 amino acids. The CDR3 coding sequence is TGCAGCGTTGTAGGACAGCCGAACACTGAAGCTTTCTTT. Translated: CSVVGQPNTEAFF.

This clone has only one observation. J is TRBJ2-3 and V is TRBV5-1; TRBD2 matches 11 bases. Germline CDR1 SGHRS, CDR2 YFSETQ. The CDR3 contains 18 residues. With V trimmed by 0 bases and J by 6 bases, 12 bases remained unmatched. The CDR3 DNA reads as TGCGCCAGCAGCTTGGGTAGCGGGGGGGATCCTTCCGTGGATACGCAGTATTTT. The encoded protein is CASSLGSGGDPSVDTQYF.

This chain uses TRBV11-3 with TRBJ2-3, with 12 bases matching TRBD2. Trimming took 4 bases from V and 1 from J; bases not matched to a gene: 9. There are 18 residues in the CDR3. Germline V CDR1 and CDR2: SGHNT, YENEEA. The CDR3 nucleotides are TGTGCCAGCAGCTCGCGTGGACTAGCGGGGTTCCGCACAGATACGCAGTATTTT. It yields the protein CASSSRGLAGFRTDTQYF.

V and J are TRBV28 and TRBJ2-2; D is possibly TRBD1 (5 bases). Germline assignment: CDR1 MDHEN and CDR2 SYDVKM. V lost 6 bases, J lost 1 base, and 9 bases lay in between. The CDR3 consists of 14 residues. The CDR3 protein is CASRIQGNTGELFF. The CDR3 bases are TGTGCCAGCAGGATTCAGGGGAACACCGGGGAGCTGTTTTTT.

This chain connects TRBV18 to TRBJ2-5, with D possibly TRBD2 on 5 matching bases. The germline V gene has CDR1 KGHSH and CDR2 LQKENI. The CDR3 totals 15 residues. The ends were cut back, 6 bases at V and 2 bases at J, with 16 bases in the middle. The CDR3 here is CASSPVDGGQETQYF. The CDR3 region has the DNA TGTGCCAGCTCCCCCGTTGACGGCGGGCAAGAGACCCAGTACTTC.

DNA for the CDR3: TGTGCCAGCAGCGGGACACATTTGGAGGAGCAGTACTTC. It encodes CASSGTHLEEQYF. The chain carries TRBV9 and TRBJ2-7, with D maybe TRBD1 (5 bases). CDR3 length: 13 amino acids. Germline CDR1 and CDR2: SGDLS and YYNGEE. Between the trimmed V and J ends, which lost 3 bases and 7 bases, there was a span of 14 bases.

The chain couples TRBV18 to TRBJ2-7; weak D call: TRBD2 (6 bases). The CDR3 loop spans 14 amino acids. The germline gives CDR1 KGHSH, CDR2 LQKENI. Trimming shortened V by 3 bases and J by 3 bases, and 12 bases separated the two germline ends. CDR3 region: CASSPEGLYYEQYF. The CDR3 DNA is TGTGCCAGCTCACCGGAGGGTCTCTACTACGAGCAGTACTTC.